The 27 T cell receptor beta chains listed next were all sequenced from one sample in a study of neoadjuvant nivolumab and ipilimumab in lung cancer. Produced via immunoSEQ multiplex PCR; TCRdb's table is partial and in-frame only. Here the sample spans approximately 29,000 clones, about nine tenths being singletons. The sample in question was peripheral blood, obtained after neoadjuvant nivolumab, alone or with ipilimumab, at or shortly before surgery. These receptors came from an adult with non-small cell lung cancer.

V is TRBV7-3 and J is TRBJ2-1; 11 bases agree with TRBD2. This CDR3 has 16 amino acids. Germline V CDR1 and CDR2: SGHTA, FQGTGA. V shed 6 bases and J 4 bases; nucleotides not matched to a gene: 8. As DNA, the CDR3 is TGTGCCAGCAGTCAATTTAGCGGGGGGGAGTACAATGAGCAGTTCTTC. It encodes CASSQFSGGEYNEQFF.

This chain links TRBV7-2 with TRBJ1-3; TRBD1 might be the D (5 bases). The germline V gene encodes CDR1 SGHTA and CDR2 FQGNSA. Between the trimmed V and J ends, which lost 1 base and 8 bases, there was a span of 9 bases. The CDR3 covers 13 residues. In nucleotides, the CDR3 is TGTGCCAGCAGCTTAGGGCGGGGGGACACCATATATTTT. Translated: CASSLGRGDTIYF.

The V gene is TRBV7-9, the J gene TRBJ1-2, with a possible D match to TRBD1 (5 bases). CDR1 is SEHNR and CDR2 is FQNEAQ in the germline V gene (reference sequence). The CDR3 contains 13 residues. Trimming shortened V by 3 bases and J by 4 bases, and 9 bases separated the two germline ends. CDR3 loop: CASSLTDPYGYTF. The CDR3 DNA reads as TGTGCCAGCAGCTTGACAGATCCCTATGGCTACACCTTC.

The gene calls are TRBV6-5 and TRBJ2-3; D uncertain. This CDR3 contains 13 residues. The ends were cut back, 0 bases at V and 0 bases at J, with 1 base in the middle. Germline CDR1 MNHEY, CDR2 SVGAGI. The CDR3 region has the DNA TGTGCCAGCAGTTACTCGAGCACAGATACGCAGTATTTT. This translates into CASSYSSTDTQYF.

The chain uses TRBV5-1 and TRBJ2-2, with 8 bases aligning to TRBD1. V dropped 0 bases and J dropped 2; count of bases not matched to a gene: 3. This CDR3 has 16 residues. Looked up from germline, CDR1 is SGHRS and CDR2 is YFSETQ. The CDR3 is CASSLAQGANTGELFF. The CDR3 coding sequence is TGCGCCAGCAGCTTGGCCCAGGGGGCAAACACCGGGGAGCTGTTTTTT.

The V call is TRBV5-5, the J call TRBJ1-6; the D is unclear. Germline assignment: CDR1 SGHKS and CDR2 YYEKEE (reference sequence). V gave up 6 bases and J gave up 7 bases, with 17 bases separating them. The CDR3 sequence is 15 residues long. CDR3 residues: CASTQEESPNSPLHF. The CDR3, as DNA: TGTGCCAGCACCCAGGAAGAGTCCCCCAATTCACCCCTCCACTTT.

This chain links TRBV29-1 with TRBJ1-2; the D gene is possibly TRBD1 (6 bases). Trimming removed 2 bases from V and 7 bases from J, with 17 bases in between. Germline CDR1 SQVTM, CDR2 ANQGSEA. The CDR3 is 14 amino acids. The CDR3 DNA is TGCAGCGTTGAACCCACAGGGATATCAGGTGGCTACACCTTC. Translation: CSVEPTGISGGYTF.

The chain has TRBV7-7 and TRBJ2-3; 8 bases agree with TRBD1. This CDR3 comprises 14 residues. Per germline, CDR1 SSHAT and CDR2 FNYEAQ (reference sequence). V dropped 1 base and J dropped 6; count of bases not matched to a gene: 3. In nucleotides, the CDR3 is TGTGCCAGCAGCTTAGGGACAGGGCTTGATACGCAGTATTTT. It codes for CASSLGTGLDTQYF.

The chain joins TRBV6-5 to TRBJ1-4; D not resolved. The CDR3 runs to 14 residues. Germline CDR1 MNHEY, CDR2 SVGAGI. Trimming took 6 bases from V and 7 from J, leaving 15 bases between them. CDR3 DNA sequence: TGTGCCAGCAGACTGTGGGAGCGGGGTGAAAAACTGTTTTTT. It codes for CASRLWERGEKLFF.

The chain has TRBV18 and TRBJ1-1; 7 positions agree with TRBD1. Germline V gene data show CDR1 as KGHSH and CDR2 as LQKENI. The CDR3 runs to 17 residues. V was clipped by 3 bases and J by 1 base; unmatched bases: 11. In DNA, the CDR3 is TGTGCCAGCTCACCTTCGGGGGACAGCGAGAAGAACACTGAAGCTTTCTTT. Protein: CASSPSGDSEKNTEAFF.

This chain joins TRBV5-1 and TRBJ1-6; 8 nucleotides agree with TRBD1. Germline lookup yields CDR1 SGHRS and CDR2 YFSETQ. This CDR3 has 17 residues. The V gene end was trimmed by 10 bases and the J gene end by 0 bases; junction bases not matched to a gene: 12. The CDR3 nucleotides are TGCGCCCTAACCCTCAGGGGGCCGAGCTCCTATAATTCACCCCTCCACTTT. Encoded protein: CALTLRGPSSYNSPLHF.

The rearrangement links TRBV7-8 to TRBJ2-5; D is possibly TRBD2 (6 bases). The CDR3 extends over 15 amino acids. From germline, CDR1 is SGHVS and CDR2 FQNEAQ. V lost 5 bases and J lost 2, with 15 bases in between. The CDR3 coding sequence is TGTGCCAGCAGCGCCGGGAGCCCGATACAAGAGACCCAGTACTTC. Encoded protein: CASSAGSPIQETQYF.

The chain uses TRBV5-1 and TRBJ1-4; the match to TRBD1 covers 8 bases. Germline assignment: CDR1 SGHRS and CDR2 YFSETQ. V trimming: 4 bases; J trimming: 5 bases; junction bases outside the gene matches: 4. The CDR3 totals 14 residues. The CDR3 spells CASSRDRPNEKLFF. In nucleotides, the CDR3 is TGCGCCAGCAGCCGGGACAGGCCGAATGAAAAACTGTTTTTT.

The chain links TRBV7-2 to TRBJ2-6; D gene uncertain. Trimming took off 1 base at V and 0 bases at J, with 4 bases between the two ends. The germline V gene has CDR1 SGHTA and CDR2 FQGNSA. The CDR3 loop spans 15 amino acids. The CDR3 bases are TGTGCCAGCAGCTTAGGACCCTCTGGGGCCAACGTCCTGACTTTC. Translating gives CASSLGPSGANVLTF.

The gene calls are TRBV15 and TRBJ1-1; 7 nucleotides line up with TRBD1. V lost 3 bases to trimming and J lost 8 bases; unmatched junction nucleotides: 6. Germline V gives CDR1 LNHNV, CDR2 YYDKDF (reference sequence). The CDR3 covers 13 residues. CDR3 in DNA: TGTGCCACCAGCAGCAATAGACAGGGAGAAGCTTTCTTT. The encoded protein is CATSSNRQGEAFF.

For the CDR3, the DNA is TGTGCCAGCAGCCAGGACAGGGTCACAGGCTACACCTTC. It yields the protein CASSQDRVTGYTF. The chain links TRBV5-6 to TRBJ1-2; 8 bases align to TRBD1. CDR3 length equals 13 residues. The germline CDR1 and CDR2 sequences are SGHDT and YYEEEE. V shed 4 bases and J 8 bases; nucleotides not matched to a gene: 7.

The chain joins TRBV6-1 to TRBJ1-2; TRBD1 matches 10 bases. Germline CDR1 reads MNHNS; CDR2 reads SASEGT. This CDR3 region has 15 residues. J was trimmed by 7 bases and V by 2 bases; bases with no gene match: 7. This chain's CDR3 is CASSEKRDRGAGYTF. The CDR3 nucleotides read TGTGCCAGCAGTGAAAAGAGGGACAGGGGTGCTGGCTACACCTTC.

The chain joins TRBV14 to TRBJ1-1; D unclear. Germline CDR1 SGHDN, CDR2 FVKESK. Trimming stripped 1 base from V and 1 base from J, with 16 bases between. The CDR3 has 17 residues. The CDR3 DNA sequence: TGTGCCAGCAGCCAAGTCCCGGGCGCAGGCCAGAACACTGAAGCTTTCTTT. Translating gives CASSQVPGAGQNTEAFF.

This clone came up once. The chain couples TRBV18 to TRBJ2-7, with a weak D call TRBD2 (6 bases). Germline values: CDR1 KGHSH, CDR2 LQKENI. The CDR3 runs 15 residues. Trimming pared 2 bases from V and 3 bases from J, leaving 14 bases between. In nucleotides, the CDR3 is TGTGCCAGCTCACCATTGGGGGACTCCAACTACGAGCAGTACTTC. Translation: CASSPLGDSNYEQYF.

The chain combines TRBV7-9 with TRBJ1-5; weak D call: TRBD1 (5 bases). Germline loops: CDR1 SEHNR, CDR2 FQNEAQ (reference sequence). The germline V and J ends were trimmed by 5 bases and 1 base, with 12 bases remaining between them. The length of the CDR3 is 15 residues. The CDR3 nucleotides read TGTGCCAGCAGCCCATCAGGGATAAGCAATCAGCCCCAGCATTTT. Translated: CASSPSGISNQPQHF.

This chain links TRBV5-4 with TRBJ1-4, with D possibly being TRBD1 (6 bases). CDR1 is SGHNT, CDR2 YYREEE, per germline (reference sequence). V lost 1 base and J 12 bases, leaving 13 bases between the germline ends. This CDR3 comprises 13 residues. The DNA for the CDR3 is TGTGCCAGCAGCTTGTACCGCAACAGGGAACTGTTTTTT. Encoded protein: CASSLYRNRELFF.

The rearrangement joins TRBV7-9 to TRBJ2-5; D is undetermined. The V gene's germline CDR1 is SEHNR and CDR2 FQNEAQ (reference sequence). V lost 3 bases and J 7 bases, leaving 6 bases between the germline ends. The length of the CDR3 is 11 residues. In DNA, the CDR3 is TGTGCCAGCAGCTTGAGTGGGACCCAGTACTTC. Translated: CASSLSGTQYF.

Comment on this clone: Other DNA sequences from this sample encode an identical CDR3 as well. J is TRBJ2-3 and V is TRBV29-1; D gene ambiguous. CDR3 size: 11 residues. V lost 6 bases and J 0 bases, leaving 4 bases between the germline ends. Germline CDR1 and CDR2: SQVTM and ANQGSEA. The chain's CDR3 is CSVDSTDTQYF. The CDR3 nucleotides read TGCAGCGTCGACAGCACAGATACGCAGTATTTT.

The CDR3: CSAIDSYEQYF. Here the CDR3 DNA reads TGCAGTGCTATTGACAGTTACGAGCAGTACTTC. The chain uses TRBV20-1 and TRBJ2-7; a weak D match, TRBD1 (5 bases). With 4 bases removed from V and 4 bases from J, the gap between germline ends came to 8 bases. This CDR3 has 11 residues. The germline V gene has CDR1 DFQATT and CDR2 SNEGSKA (reference sequence).

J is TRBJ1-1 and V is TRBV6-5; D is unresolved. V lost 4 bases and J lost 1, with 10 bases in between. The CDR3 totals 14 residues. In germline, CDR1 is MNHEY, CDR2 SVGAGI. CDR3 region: CASSSTTQNTEAFF. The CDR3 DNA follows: TGTGCCAGCAGTTCCACAACCCAGAACACTGAAGCTTTCTTT.

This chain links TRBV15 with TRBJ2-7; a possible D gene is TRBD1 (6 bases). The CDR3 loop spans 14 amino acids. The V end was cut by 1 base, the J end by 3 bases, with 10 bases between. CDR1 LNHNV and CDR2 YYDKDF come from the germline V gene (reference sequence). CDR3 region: CATSRAAGDYEQYF. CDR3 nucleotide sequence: TGTGCCACCAGCAGAGCCGCAGGGGACTACGAGCAGTACTTC.

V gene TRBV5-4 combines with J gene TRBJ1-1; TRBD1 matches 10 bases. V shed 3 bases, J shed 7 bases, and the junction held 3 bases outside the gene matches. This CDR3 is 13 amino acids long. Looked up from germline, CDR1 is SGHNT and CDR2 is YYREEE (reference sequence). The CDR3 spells CASSSGTGDEAFF. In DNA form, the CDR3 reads TGTGCCAGCAGCTCAGGGACAGGGGATGAAGCTTTCTTT.